Below are 17 T cell receptor beta chains sequenced from a single sample in a study of blood T cell repertoires in COVID-19. Libraries were prepared by immunoSEQ multiplex PCR; TCRdb keeps only in-frame clonotypes and omits some of them. Of hundreds of thousands of clones listed, around 86% are singletons. Sequencing input: PBMCs or T cells enriched from blood (not recorded which). Every receptor here comes from a woman aged 40 to 50 with acute COVID-19.

The rearrangement links TRBV13 to TRBJ2-1, with 7 positions matching TRBD2. Unmatched junction bases numbered 11, after V lost 4 bases and J lost 5 bases. From germline, CDR1 is PRHDT and CDR2 FYEKMQ (reference sequence). The CDR3 contains 16 residues. CDR3 in DNA: TGTGCCAGCAGCTCCCCTCCAGCGGGGACGAACAATGAGCAGTTCTTC. The encoded protein is CASSSPPAGTNNEQFF.

The rearrangement uses TRBV21-1 and TRBJ2-7; the DNA was not used to check the table's D call, TRBD2. TRBV21-1 is assigned pseudogene status. This CDR3 comprises 14 residues. The CDR3 spells CASSKPATTYEQYF. Written as DNA, the CDR3 is TGTGCCAGCAGCAAACCAGCCACTACCTACGAGCAGTACTTC.

The chain recombines TRBV24-1 with TRBJ2-7; a weak D match, TRBD1 (6 bases). Per the germline V gene, CDR1 is KGHDR and CDR2 is SFDVKD. V was shortened by 4 bases and J by 4 bases, with 10 bases between the two germline ends. The CDR3 is 13 amino acids. This CDR3 is CATSDADRYEQYF. The CDR3, as DNA: TGTGCCACCAGTGACGCCGACAGGTACGAGCAGTACTTC.

The gene calls are TRBV7-9 and TRBJ2-1; D unclear. The germline CDR1 and CDR2 sequences are SEHNR and FQNEAQ (reference sequence). V was clipped by 4 bases and J by 8 bases, with 12 bases between them. The CDR3 extends over 13 amino acids. CDR3 protein: CASSYLDGYEQFF. The CDR3 bases are TGTGCCAGCAGCTACCTAGATGGCTATGAGCAGTTCTTC.

This chain uses TRBV3-1 (or the pseudogene TRBV3-2) with TRBJ2-2; D unresolved. The CDR3 runs 14 residues. The V and J ends lost 2 bases and 5 bases respectively, with 9 bases between them. Germline-derived CDR1 and CDR2 are LGHDT and YNNKEL (reference sequence). The CDR3 here is CASSQYGVTGELFF. CDR3 sequence (DNA): TGTGCCAGCAGCCAATATGGAGTGACCGGGGAGCTGTTTTTT.

V is TRBV10-2 and J is TRBJ1-5; 7 positions match TRBD1. The germline CDR1 and CDR2 sequences are WSHSY and SAAADI. The junction had 6 bases not matched to a gene; V was cut back by 3 bases and J by 4 bases. The CDR3 loop spans 15 amino acids. Here the CDR3 reads CASSESGQANQPQHF. As DNA, the CDR3 is TGCGCCAGCAGTGAATCCGGACAGGCAAATCAGCCCCAGCATTTT.

This rearrangement joins TRBV7-2 to TRBJ2-5, with D possibly being TRBD2 (6 bases). This CDR3 spans 15 amino acids. Germline V gives CDR1 SGHTA, CDR2 FQGNSA. Trimming took off 5 bases at V and 4 bases at J, with 17 bases between the two ends. The CDR3 protein is CASSPFVLGGETQYF. The CDR3, as DNA: TGTGCCAGCAGCCCCTTCGTCCTGGGGGGAGAGACCCAGTACTTC.

The rearrangement uses TRBV13 and TRBJ2-5; D might be TRBD2 (5 bases). From germline, CDR1 is PRHDT and CDR2 FYEKMQ (reference sequence). V lost 2 bases and J 6 bases, leaving 10 bases between the germline ends. The CDR3 has 13 amino acids. Here the CDR3 reads CASSLRGKQTQYF. The DNA of the CDR3 is TGTGCCAGCAGCTTACGAGGGAAACAGACCCAGTACTTC.

To note about this clone: A read error may produce the germline difference seen at one junction end. The genes are TRBV2 and TRBJ2-1; 7 positions agree with TRBD1. The CDR3 length is 14 residues. Germline V gene lookup returns CDR1 SNHLY and CDR2 FYNNEI. The CDR3 sequence is CASSLYLRDRAPVF. CDR3 DNA: TGTGCCAGCAGTCTCTACCTCCGGGACAGAGCCCCAGTCTTC.

The rearrangement uses TRBV7-9 and TRBJ2-2; perhaps TRBD2 as D (5 bases). Trimming took 0 bases from V and 6 from J, leaving 8 bases between them. Germline-derived CDR1 and CDR2 are SEHNR and FQNEAQ (reference sequence). The CDR3 length is 14 residues. Written as DNA, the CDR3 is TGTGCCAGCAGCTTAGCACTAGGTTCCGGGGAGCTGTTTTTT. This encodes CASSLALGSGELFF. The full variable domain, completed using reference TRBV7-9 and TRBJ2-2, is DTGVSQNPRHKITKRGQNVTFRCDPISEHNRLYWYRQTLGQGPEFLTYFQNEAQLEKSRLLSDRFSAERPKGSFSTLEIQRTEQGDSAMYLCASSLALGSGELFFGEGSRLTVL.

This clone was detected only a few times. The chain links TRBV2 to TRBJ2-2; tentative D call: TRBD2 (6 bases). Trimming removed 8 bases from V and 1 base from J, with 11 bases in between. Germline V gene sequence: CDR1 SNHLY, CDR2 FYNNEI. The CDR3 covers 14 residues. This CDR3 is CASSLGGNTGELFF. DNA for the CDR3: TGTGCCAGCTCACTCGGGGGGAACACCGGGGAGCTGTTTTTT.

The CDR3 DNA follows: TGCGCCAGCAGTGAGTCGACGGGGTCTACACATACGCAGTATTTT. It yields the protein CASSESTGSTHTQYF. This chain links TRBV10-2 with TRBJ2-3, with TRBD2 as a possible D gene (5 bases). Trimming removed 0 bases at V and 7 bases at J, with 14 bases between. CDR1 is WSHSY and CDR2 is SAAADI in the germline V gene. The CDR3 is 15 residues long.

This clone was observed a single time. V usage is TRBV19 and J usage is TRBJ2-1; 16 bases agree with TRBD2. Per the germline V gene, CDR1 is LNHDA and CDR2 is SQIVND (reference sequence). Trimming took 3 bases from V and 9 from J; bases not matched to a gene: 5. This CDR3 is built from 16 residues. CDR3: CASSIGTSGRAPEQFF. The CDR3 nucleotides are TGTGCCAGTAGTATTGGGACTAGCGGGAGGGCTCCTGAGCAGTTCTTC.

This clone has a single count. This chain uses TRBV16 with TRBJ2-1, with 11 bases that match TRBD2. Germline CDR1 and CDR2: KGHSY and FQNENV. This CDR3 region has 17 residues. Trimming at V came to 3 bases and at J to 5 bases, leaving 9 bases not matched to a gene. DNA for the CDR3: TGTGCCAGCAGCCACCTTATAGGGACTAGCGGTAACAATGAGCAGTTCTTC. Its protein product is CASSHLIGTSGNNEQFF.

The chain links TRBV3-1 (or the pseudogene TRBV3-2) to TRBJ2-2, with 14 bases aligning to TRBD2. This CDR3 is built from 16 residues. V shed 4 bases and J 7 bases; nucleotides not matched to a gene: 5. Germline CDR1 is LGHDT and CDR2 is YNNKEL (reference sequence). The CDR3 region is CASSPGLAGVYGELFF. The CDR3 DNA follows: TGTGCCAGCAGCCCGGGACTAGCGGGAGTTTACGGGGAGCTGTTTTTT.

The chain has TRBV5-1 and TRBJ2-7; maybe TRBD2 (6 bases). CDR1 is SGHRS and CDR2 is YFSETQ in the germline V gene. Trimming took off 3 bases at V and 5 bases at J, with 15 bases between the two ends. CDR3 size: 14 residues. The CDR3 loop reads CASSWGDGTDEQYF. For the CDR3, the DNA is TGCGCCAGCAGCTGGGGGGACGGGACGGACGAGCAGTACTTC.

This clone was detected a few times. The rearrangement uses TRBV18 and TRBJ1-2; D unclear. The CDR3 has 13 residues. The V gene's germline CDR1 is KGHSH and CDR2 LQKENI. V was trimmed by 5 bases and J by 1 base, leaving 8 bases between them. The CDR3 nucleotides read TGTGCCAGCTCAATTGAGAATAACTATGGCTACACCTTC. It translates to CASSIENNYGYTF.